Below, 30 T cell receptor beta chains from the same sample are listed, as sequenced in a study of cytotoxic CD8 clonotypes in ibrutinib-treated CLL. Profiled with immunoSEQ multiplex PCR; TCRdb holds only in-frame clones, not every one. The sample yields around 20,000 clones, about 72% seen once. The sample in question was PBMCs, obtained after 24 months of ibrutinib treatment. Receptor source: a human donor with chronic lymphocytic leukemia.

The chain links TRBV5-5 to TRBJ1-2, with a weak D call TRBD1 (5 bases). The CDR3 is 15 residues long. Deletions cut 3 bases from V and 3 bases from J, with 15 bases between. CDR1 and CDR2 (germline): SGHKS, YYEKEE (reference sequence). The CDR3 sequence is CASSSEGGTYYGYTF. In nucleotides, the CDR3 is TGTGCCAGCAGCTCGGAGGGTGGGACTTACTATGGCTACACCTTC.

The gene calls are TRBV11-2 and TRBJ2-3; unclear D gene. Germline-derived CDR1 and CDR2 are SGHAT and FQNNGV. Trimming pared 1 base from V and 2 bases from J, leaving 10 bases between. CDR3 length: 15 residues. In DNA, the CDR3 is TGTGCCAGCAGCTTAGTAGCAAACCCCACAGATACGCAGTATTTT. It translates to CASSLVANPTDTQYF.

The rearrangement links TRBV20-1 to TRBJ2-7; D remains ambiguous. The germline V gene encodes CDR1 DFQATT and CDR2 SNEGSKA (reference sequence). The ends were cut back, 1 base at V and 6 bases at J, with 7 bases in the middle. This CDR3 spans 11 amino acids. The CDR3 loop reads CSARGVSEQYF. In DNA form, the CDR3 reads TGCAGTGCTAGAGGCGTAAGCGAGCAGTACTTC.

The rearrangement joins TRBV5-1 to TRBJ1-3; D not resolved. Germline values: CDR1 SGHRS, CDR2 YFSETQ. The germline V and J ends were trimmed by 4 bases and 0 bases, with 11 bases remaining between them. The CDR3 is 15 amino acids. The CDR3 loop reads CASSPAGSSGNTIYF. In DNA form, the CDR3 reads TGCGCCAGCAGCCCAGCGGGGTCCTCTGGAAACACCATATATTTT.

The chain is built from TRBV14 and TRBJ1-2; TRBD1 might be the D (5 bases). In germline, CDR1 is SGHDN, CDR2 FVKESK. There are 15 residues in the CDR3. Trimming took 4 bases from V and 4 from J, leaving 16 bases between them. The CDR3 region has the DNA TGTGCCAGCAGCCCCACTGGTCAGGGAGTCTATGGCTACACCTTC. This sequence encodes CASSPTGQGVYGYTF. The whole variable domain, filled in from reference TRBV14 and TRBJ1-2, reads EAGVTQFPSHSVIEKGQTVTLRCDPISGHDNLYWYRRVMGKEIKFLLHFVKESKQDESGMPNNRFLAERTGGTYSTLKVQPAELEDSGVYFCASSPTGQGVYGYTFGSGTRLTVV.

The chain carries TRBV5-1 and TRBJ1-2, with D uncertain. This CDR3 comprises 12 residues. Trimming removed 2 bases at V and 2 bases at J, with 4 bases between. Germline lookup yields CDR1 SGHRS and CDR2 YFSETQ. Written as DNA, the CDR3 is TGCGCCAGCAGCTTATGGAACTATGGCTACACCTTC. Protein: CASSLWNYGYTF.

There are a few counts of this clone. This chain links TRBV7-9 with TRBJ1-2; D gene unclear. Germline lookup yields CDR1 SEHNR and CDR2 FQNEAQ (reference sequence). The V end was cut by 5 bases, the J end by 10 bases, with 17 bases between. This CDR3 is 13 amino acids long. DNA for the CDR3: TGTGCCAGCAGCCGGCCAGGTCGCTTCGACTACACCTTC. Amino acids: CASSRPGRFDYTF.

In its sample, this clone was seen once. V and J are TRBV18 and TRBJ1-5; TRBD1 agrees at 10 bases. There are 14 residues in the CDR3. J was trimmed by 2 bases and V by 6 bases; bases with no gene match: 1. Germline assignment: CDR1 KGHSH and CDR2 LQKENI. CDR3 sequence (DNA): TGTGCCAGCTCGGGGACAGGGGGCAATCAGCCCCAGCATTTT. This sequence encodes CASSGTGGNQPQHF.

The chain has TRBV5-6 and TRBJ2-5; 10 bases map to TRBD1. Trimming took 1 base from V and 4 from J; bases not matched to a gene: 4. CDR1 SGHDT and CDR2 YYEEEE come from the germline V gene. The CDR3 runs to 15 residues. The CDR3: CASSLLGQGRETQYF. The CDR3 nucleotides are TGTGCCAGCAGCTTGTTGGGACAGGGGCGAGAGACCCAGTACTTC.

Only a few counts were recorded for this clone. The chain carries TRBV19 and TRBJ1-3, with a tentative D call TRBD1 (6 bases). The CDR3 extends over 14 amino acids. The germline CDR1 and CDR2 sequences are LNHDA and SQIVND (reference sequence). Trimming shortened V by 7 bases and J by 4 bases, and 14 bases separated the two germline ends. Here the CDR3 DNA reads TGTGCCAGTACCCAGGGGTTGGGAGGAAACACCATATATTTT. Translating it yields CASTQGLGGNTIYF. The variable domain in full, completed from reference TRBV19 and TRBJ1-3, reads DGGITQSPKYLFRKEGQNVTLSCEQNLNHDAMYWYRQDPGQGLRLIYYSQIVNDFQKGDIAEGYSVSREKKESFPLTVTSAQKNPTAFYLCASTQGLGGNTIYFGEGSWLTVV.

CDR3 coding DNA: TGTGCCAGCAGCCGTCTGGGGGGCCTGTTCTTC. This gives the protein CASSRLGGLFF. This rearrangement joins TRBV7-9 to TRBJ2-1; D might be TRBD1 or TRBD2, each matching 6 bases. From germline, CDR1 is SEHNR and CDR2 FQNEAQ (reference sequence). The CDR3 has 11 residues. The V end was cut by 5 bases, the J end by 15 bases, with 14 bases between.

The CDR3 DNA reads TGTGCCAGCAGTTTATCTTACAGGATCTATGGCTACACCTTC. Amino acid sequence: CASSLSYRIYGYTF. The chain has TRBV27 and TRBJ1-2, with D perhaps matching TRBD1 (5 bases). V gave up 0 bases and J gave up 4 bases, with 9 bases separating them. CDR1 MNHEY and CDR2 SMNVEV come from the germline V gene (reference sequence). The CDR3 is 14 amino acids.

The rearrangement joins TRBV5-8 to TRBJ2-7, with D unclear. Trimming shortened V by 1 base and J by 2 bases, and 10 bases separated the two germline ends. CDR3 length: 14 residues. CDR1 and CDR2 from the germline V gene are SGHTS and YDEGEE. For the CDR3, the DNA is TGTGCCAGCAGCTTGTACCGGATTACCTACGAGCAGTACTTC. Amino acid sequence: CASSLYRITYEQYF.

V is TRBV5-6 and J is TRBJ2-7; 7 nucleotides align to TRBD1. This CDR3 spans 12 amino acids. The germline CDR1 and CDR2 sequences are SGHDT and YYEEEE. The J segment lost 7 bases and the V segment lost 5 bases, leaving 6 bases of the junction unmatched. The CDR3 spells CASRQTGSEQYF. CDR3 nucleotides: TGTGCCAGCAGACAGACAGGGAGTGAGCAGTACTTC.

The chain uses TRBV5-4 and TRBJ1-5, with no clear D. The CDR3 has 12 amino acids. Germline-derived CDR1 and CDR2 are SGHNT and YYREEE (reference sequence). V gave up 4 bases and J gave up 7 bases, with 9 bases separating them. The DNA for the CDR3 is TGTGCCAGCAGCCTGGACGAACAGCCCCAGCATTTT. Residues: CASSLDEQPQHF.

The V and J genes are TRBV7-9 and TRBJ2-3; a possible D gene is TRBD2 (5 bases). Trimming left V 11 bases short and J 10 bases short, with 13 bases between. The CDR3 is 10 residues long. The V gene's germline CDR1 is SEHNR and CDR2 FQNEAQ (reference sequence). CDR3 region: CAGPGFPQYF. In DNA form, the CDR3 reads TGTGCCGGTCCGGGGTTTCCGCAGTATTTT.

In DNA, the CDR3 is TGTGCCAGCAGTCCCACTTTCTACGAGCAGTACTTC. The encoded protein is CASSPTFYEQYF. This sequence joins TRBV6-5 and TRBJ2-7; D gene unclear. CDR1 MNHEY and CDR2 SVGAGI come from the germline V gene. Trimming cost V 5 bases and J 3 bases, with 8 bases left between them. This CDR3 has 12 amino acids.

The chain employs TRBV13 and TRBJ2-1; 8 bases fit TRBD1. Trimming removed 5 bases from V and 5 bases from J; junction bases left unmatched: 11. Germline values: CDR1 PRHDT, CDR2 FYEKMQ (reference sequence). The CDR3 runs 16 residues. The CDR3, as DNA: TGTGCCAGCAGCCAACGGACAGGGAACATTAACAATGAGCAGTTCTTC. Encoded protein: CASSQRTGNINNEQFF.

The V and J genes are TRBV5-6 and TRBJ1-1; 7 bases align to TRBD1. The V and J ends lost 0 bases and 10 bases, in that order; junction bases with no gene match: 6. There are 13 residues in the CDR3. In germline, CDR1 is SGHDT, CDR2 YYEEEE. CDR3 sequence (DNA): TGTGCCAGCAGCTTGGGACAGGGTGGGCTAGCTTTCTTT. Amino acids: CASSLGQGGLAFF. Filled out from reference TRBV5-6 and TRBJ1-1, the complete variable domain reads DAGVTQSPTHLIKTRGQQVTLRCSPKSGHDTVSWYQQALGQGPQFIFQYYEEEERQRGNFPDRFSGHQFPNYSSELNVNALLLGDSALYLCASSLGQGGLAFFGQGTRLTVV.

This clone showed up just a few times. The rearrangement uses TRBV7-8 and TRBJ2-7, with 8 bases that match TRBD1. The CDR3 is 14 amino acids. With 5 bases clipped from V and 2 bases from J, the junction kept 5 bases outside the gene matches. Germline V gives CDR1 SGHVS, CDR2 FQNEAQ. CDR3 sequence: CASSPPDRAYEQYF. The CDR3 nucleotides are TGTGCCAGCAGCCCCCCGGACAGGGCCTACGAGCAGTACTTC.

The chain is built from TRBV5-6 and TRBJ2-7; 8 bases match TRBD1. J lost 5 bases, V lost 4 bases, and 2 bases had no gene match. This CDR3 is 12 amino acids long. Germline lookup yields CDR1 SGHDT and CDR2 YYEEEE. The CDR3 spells CASSPGGDEQYF. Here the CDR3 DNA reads TGTGCCAGCAGCCCAGGGGGCGACGAGCAGTACTTC.

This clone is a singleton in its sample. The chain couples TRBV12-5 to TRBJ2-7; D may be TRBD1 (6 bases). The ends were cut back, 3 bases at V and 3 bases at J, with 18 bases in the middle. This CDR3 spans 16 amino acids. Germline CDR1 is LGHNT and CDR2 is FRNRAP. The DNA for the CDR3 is TGTGCTAGTGGTTTACTCTCCGGGACACTTATCTACGAGCAGTACTTC. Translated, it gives CASGLLSGTLIYEQYF.

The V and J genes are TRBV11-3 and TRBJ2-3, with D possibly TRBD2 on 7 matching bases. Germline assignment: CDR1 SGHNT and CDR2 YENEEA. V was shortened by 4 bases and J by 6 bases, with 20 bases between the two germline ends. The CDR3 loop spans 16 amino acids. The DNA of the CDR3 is TGTGCCAGCAGCTCACAAGGAGGGGGGGGCAAGGATACGCAGTATTTT. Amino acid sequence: CASSSQGGGGKDTQYF.

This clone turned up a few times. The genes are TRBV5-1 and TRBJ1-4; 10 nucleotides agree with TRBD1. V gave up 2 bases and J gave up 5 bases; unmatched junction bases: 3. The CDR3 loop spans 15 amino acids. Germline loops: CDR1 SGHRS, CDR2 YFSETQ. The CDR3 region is CASSLSTGGNEKLFF. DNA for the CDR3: TGCGCCAGCAGCTTATCGACAGGGGGCAATGAAAAACTGTTTTTT.

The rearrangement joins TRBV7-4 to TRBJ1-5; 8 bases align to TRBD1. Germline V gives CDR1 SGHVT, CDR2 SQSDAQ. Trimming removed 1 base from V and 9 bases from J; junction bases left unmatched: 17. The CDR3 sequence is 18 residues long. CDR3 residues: CASSLVETGAPQGGPQHF. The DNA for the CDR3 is TGTGCCAGCAGCTTAGTCGAGACAGGGGCCCCCCAAGGGGGGCCCCAGCATTTT. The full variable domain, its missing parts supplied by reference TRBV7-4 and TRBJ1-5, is GAGVSQSPRYKVAKRGRDVALRCDSISGHVTLYWYRQTLGQGSEVLTYSQSDAQRDKSGRPSGRFSAERPERSVSTLKIQRTEQGDSAVYLCASSLVETGAPQGGPQHFGDGTRLSIL.

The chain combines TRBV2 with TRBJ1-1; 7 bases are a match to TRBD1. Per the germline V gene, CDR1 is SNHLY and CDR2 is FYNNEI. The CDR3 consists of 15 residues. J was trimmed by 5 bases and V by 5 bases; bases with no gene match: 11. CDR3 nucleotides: TGTGCCAGCAGTTCCCCGCCGACAGGGAATACTGAAGCTTTCTTT. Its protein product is CASSSPPTGNTEAFF.

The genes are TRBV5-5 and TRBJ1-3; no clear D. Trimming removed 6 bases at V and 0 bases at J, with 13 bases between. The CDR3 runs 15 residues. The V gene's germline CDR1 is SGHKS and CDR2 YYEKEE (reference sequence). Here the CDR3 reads CASNSGWGSGNTIYF. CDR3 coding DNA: TGTGCCAGCAACTCGGGGTGGGGCTCTGGAAACACCATATATTTT.

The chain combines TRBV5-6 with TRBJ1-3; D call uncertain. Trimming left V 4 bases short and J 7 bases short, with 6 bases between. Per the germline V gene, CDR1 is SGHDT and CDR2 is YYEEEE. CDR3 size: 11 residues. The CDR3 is CASSQMNTIYF. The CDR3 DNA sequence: TGTGCCAGCAGCCAGATGAACACCATATATTTT.

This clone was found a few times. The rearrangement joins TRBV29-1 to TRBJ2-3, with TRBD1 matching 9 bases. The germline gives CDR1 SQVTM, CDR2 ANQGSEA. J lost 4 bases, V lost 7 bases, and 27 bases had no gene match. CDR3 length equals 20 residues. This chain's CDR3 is CSAIGRTTKKGQGNPDTQYF. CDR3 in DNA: TGCAGCGCAATTGGCCGAACAACAAAAAAAGGACAGGGGAACCCAGATACGCAGTATTTT.

CDR3 sequence (DNA): TGCGCCAGCAGCCATTCAACCGGGCGGGAGCAGTACTTC. It translates to CASSHSTGREQYF. V and J are TRBV4-1 and TRBJ2-7; no clear D gene. Germline CDR1 MGHRA, CDR2 YSYEKL. The V end was cut by 3 bases, the J end by 7 bases, with 13 bases between. The CDR3 covers 13 residues.